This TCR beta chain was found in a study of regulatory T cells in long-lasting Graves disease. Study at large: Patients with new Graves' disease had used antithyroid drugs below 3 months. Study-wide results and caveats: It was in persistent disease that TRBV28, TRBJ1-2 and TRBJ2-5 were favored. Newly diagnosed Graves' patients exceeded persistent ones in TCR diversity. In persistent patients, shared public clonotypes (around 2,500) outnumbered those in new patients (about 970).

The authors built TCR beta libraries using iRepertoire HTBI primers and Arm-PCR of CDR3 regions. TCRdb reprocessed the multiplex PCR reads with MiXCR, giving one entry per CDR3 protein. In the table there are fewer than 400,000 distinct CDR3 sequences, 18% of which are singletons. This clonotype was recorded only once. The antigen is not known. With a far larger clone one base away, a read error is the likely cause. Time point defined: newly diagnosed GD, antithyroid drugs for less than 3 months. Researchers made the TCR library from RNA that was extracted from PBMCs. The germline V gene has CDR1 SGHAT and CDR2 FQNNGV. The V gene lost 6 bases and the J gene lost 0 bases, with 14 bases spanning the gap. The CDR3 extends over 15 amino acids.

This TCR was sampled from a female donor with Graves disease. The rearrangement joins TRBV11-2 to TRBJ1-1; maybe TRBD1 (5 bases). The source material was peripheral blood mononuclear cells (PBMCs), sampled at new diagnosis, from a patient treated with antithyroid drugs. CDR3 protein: CASSDSWGVNTEAFF. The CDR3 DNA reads TGTGCCAGCAGTGATTCATGGGGGGTGAACACTGAAGCTTTCTTT.